This entry lists 19 T cell receptor beta chains sequenced from one sample in a study of T cells in localized non-small cell lung cancer. This table comes from immunoSEQ multiplex PCR, and its TCRdb copy is limited to in-frame clones, with some not included. The sample holds tens of thousands of clones, roughly 86% seen once. The material was peripheral blood, obtained before any cancer treatment. These receptors came from a female donor of 60 years or more with stage I lung adenocarcinoma.

The V and J genes are TRBV11-3 and TRBJ2-3; 11 positions agree with TRBD2. The CDR3 extends over 17 amino acids. Unmatched junction bases numbered 7, after V lost 5 bases and J lost 0 bases. Per the germline V gene, CDR1 is SGHNT and CDR2 is YENEEA. The CDR3 loop is CASSRGWTSGSTDTQYF. CDR3 nucleotide sequence: TGTGCCAGCAGCCGTGGCTGGACTAGCGGGAGCACAGATACGCAGTATTTT.

The chain employs TRBV14 and TRBJ1-1, with D uncertain. CDR3 length equals 15 residues. The V end was cut by 3 bases, the J end by 1 base, with 12 bases between. From germline, CDR1 is SGHDN and CDR2 FVKESK. The CDR3 loop reads CASSQLETGNTEAFF. The CDR3 DNA sequence: TGTGCCAGCAGCCAGCTTGAGACCGGGAACACTGAAGCTTTCTTT.

V usage is TRBV4-2 and J usage is TRBJ1-1, with TRBD1 matching over 9 bases. Germline assignment: CDR1 LGHNA and CDR2 YNFKEQ. There are 14 residues in the CDR3. The V and J ends lost 5 bases and 6 bases, in that order; junction bases with no gene match: 7. This CDR3 is CASSYRTGDSEAFF. The CDR3 nucleotides are TGTGCCAGCAGCTACCGGACAGGGGACTCTGAAGCTTTCTTT.

The chain couples TRBV4-1 to TRBJ1-2; 11 bases are shared with TRBD1. CDR1 and CDR2 (germline): MGHRA, YSYEKL. The CDR3 runs 16 residues. The ends lost 1 base at V and 3 bases at J; junction bases unmatched: 4. CDR3 loop: CASSQAGTGGDYGYTF. The CDR3 DNA follows: TGCGCCAGCAGCCAAGCCGGGACAGGGGGGGACTATGGCTACACCTTC.

Comments on this clone: This specimen includes other DNA sequences encoding the same CDR3. The CDR3 nucleotides are TGTGCCAGCAGCGTAGTAGGGAGCGGGAGTCACACCGGGGAGCTGTTTTTT. Its protein product is CASSVVGSGSHTGELFF. This chain connects TRBV9 to TRBJ2-2, with TRBD2 matching 8 bases. V dropped 0 bases and J dropped 3; count of bases not matched to a gene: 7. CDR1 is SGDLS, CDR2 YYNGEE, per germline. The CDR3 is 17 amino acids.

This clone appeared a few times. The rearrangement joins TRBV5-6 to TRBJ1-3, with D tentatively TRBD1 (5 bases). Trimming stripped 4 bases from V and 4 bases from J, with 18 bases between. CDR1 and CDR2 from the germline V gene are SGHDT and YYEEEE. This CDR3 is 16 amino acids long. The CDR3 DNA follows: TGTGCCAGCAGCAAAAACCGGGGCTCGAAAGGAAACACCATATATTTT. Amino acids: CASSKNRGSKGNTIYF.

The chain joins TRBV11-2 to TRBJ2-7; 12 nucleotides align to TRBD1. Germline V lookup: CDR1 SGHAT, CDR2 FQNNGV. Germline trimming cut 5 bases from V and 6 bases from J; bases unmatched to any gene: 2. This CDR3 is built from 13 residues. The CDR3 sequence is CASSRDRGREQYF. For the CDR3, the DNA is TGTGCCAGCAGCCGGGACAGGGGGCGCGAGCAGTACTTC.

The rearrangement links TRBV28 to TRBJ2-7, with a weak D call TRBD2 (6 bases). CDR1 is MDHEN, CDR2 SYDVKM, per germline. The CDR3 loop spans 13 amino acids. Trimming left V 10 bases short and J 4 bases short, with 17 bases between. The CDR3 spells CATSRGREYEQYF. CDR3 nucleotides: TGTGCCACTAGTCGTGGACGGGAGTACGAGCAGTACTTC.

The table lists this clone with a few counts. The gene calls are TRBV6-4 and TRBJ2-6, with D possibly being TRBD1 (6 bases). The CDR3 extends over 15 amino acids. V was pared by 6 bases and J by 2 bases, with 11 bases between. Per germline, CDR1 MRHNA and CDR2 SNTAGT. CDR3 in amino acids: CASSNQGTGANVLTF. The CDR3 nucleotides read TGTGCCAGCAGCAACCAGGGGACTGGGGCCAACGTCCTGACTTTC.

The chain uses TRBV5-6 and TRBJ1-5, with D perhaps TRBD1 (5 bases). Trimming took 0 bases from V and 10 from J, leaving 11 bases between them. This CDR3 comprises 13 residues. Germline assignment: CDR1 SGHDT and CDR2 YYEEEE. The CDR3 spells CASSLAGVSPQHF. In DNA, the CDR3 is TGTGCCAGCAGCTTGGCGGGGGTCTCACCCCAGCATTTT.

The genes are TRBV18 and TRBJ2-7; 7 bases align to TRBD1. J gave up 7 bases and V 3 bases, and 9 bases lay outside the gene matches. Germline assignment: CDR1 KGHSH and CDR2 LQKENI. The CDR3 is 14 residues long. The DNA of the CDR3 is TGTGCCAGCTCACCGCAGACAGGGTTGGATGAGCAGTACTTC. Translating gives CASSPQTGLDEQYF. The entire variable domain, with the rest obtained from reference TRBV18 and TRBJ2-7, is as follows: NAGVMQNPRHLVRRRGQEARLRCSPMKGHSHVYWYRQLPEEGLKFMVYLQKENIIDESGMPKERFSAEFPKEGPSILRIQQVVRGDSAAYFCASSPQTGLDEQYFGPGTRLTVT.

The rearrangement links TRBV11-2 to TRBJ2-7; 8 nucleotides agree with TRBD1. J lost 3 bases, V lost 0 bases, and 7 bases had no gene match. The germline gives CDR1 SGHAT, CDR2 FQNNGV. The CDR3 contains 16 residues. Here the CDR3 DNA reads TGTGCCAGCAGCTTAGAGTGGACAGGGCTACTCTACGAGCAGTACTTC. The encoded protein is CASSLEWTGLLYEQYF. The full variable domain, in which reference TRBV11-2 and TRBJ2-7 provide the parts outside the CDR3, is EAGVAQSPRYKIIEKRQSVAFWCNPISGHATLYWYQQILGQGPKLLIQFQNNGVVDDSQLPKDRFSAERLKGVDSTLKIQPAKLEDSAVYLCASSLEWTGLLYEQYFGPGTRLTVT.

The V and J genes are TRBV5-1 and TRBJ2-5, with 8 bases fitting TRBD2. The tail of the sequence fits TRBJ2-7 better, so the J call may be wrong. Germline assignment: CDR1 SGHRS and CDR2 YFSETQ. The CDR3 runs to 14 residues. For the CDR3, the DNA is TGCGCCACCCGGAAGGAGCGGGAGATACACGAGCAGTACTTC. Translation gives CATRKEREIHEQYF.

This clone was counted once. The chain employs TRBV4-1 and TRBJ1-5; D ambiguous. CDR1 and CDR2 from the germline V gene are MGHRA and YSYEKL. Trimming stripped 0 bases from V and 2 bases from J, with 17 bases between. The CDR3 is made up of 18 amino acids. The CDR3 reads CASSQDPNSAGGNQPQHF. As DNA, the CDR3 is TGCGCCAGCAGCCAAGACCCAAACAGTGCCGGGGGCAATCAGCCCCAGCATTTT.

The sample holds one count of this clone. J is TRBJ2-5 and V is TRBV4-1; D ambiguous. This CDR3 has 15 amino acids. Deletions cut 6 bases from V and 4 bases from J, with 18 bases between. The V gene's germline CDR1 is MGHRA and CDR2 YSYEKL. CDR3 nucleotides: TGCGCCAGCAGAAACCCGGTAGGGAAGGGAGAGACCCAGTACTTC. This encodes CASRNPVGKGETQYF.

The chain employs TRBV11-3 and TRBJ2-2; weak D call: TRBD1 (6 bases). Germline-derived CDR1 and CDR2 are SGHNT and YENEEA. The CDR3 totals 15 residues. V dropped 4 bases and J dropped 1 base, with 10 bases sitting between them. In DNA, the CDR3 is TGTGCCAGCAGCTCTATCAGGGGGAACACCGGGGAGCTGTTTTTT. Translating it yields CASSSIRGNTGELFF.

This chain links TRBV6-5 with TRBJ1-2, with 7 bases that match TRBD1. The CDR3 has 12 amino acids. V lost 6 bases to trimming and J lost 2 bases; unmatched junction nucleotides: 0. CDR1 and CDR2 from the germline V gene are MNHEY and SVGAGI. The CDR3 DNA reads as TGTGCCAGCAGCAGGGGGAACTATGGCTACACCTTC. Residues: CASSRGNYGYTF.

This sequence joins TRBV28 and TRBJ1-5; a weak D match, TRBD1 (5 bases). Germline CDR1 MDHEN, CDR2 SYDVKM. CDR3 length equals 14 residues. V lost 2 bases, J lost 4 bases, and 9 bases lay in between. The CDR3 region has the DNA TGTGCCAGCAGTTTACCCGACAGAAATCAGCCCCAGCATTTT. Protein: CASSLPDRNQPQHF.

This rearrangement joins TRBV20-1 to TRBJ2-7; D ambiguous. The CDR3 covers 11 residues. V was trimmed by 5 bases and J by 3 bases, leaving 8 bases between them. Per germline, CDR1 DFQATT and CDR2 SNEGSKA (reference sequence). This chain's CDR3 is CSASPGYEQYF. DNA for the CDR3: TGCAGTGCTTCGCCAGGCTACGAGCAGTACTTC.